This T cell receptor beta chain was observed in a study of blood T cell repertoires in COVID-19. Study-level information: COVID-19 samples from acute and convalescent phases originated in the United States, Italy and Spain. Sources were T cells, B-cell-depleted T cells, or PBMCs; the material itself was cDNA or gDNA.

In the source study's methods: Reference gene primer amplification gave estimated nucleated cell counts. Generated by immunoSEQ multiplex PCR, the TCRdb table keeps only in-frame clones and is missing some. Clone size and the V and J calls come from that table; the DNA yielded D and trimming. The sample comprises around 160,000 clones, 88% of which are singletons, and 2.3% rests with the top ten. The CDR3 consists of 14 residues. The germline V gene encodes CDR1 SGHTA and CDR2 FQGNSA. Germline trimming cut 3 bases from V and 2 bases from J; bases unmatched to any gene: 1. Sequences were obtained from peripheral blood. This chain links TRBV7-2 with TRBJ2-7; 10 nucleotides line up with TRBD1. This sequence was found in a human donor in a cohort sampled during active COVID-19. The CDR3 region has the DNA TGTGCCAGCAGCTTTGGGACAGGGGCCTACGAGCAGTACTTC. The encoded protein is CASSFGTGAYEQYF. Based on the CDR3 plus reference TRBV7-2 and TRBJ2-7, the full variable domain is GAGVSQSPSNKVTEKGKDVELRCDPISGHTALYWYRQSLGQGLEFLIYFQGNSAPDKSGLPSDRFSAERTGGSVSTLTIQRTQQEDSAVYLCASSFGTGAYEQYFGPGTRLTVT.